This T cell receptor (beta chain) comes out of a study of OX40 agonist ivuxolimab in advanced cancers. Overall study: The study treated patients with ivuxolimab, an agonistic anti-OX40 (CD134) antibody. Two patients with cutaneous melanoma and one with hepatocellular carcinoma, three in total, showed partial responses.

Assay: immunoSEQ multiplex PCR; the TCRdb copy retains only in-frame clones and omits some. The repertoire holds 81,000 or so clones, with around 90% as singletons. Samples were taken at baseline and on day 1 of cycles 4 and 7. The CDR3 is 14 amino acids. The germline V and J ends were trimmed by 6 bases and 8 bases, with 19 bases remaining between them. Germline V gene lookup returns CDR1 KGHSH and CDR2 LQKENI. The specimen was CD4+ or CD8+ T cells sorted from blood, collected in a trial of the OX40 agonist ivuxolimab. The genes are TRBV18 and TRBJ1-2; a possible D gene is TRBD1 (6 bases). The clonotype comes from an adult with an advanced solid tumor such as melanoma, head and neck, liver or kidney cancer. Written as DNA, the CDR3 is TGTGCCAGCTCCCCATCACGGACAGAGGGGGGCTACACCTTC. This translates into CASSPSRTEGGYTF.